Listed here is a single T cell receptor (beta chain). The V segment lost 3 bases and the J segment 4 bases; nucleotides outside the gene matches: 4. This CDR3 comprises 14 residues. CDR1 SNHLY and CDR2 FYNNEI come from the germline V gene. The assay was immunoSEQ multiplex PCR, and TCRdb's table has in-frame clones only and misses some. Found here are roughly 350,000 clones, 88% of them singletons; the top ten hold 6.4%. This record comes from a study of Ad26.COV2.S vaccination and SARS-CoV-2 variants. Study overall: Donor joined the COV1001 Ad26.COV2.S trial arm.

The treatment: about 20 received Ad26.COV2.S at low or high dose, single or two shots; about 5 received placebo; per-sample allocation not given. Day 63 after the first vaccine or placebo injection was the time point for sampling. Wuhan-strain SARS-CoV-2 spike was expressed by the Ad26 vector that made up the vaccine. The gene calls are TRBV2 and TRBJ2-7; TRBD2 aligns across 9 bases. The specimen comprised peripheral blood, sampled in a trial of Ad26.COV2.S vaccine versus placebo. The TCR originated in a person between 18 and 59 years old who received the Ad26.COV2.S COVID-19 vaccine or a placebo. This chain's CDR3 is CASSEGGRGYEQYF. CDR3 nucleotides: TGTGCCAGCAGTGAGGGCGGGAGGGGGTACGAGCAGTACTTC. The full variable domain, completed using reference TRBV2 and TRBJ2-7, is EPEVTQTPSHQVTQMGQEVILRCVPISNHLYFYWYRQILGQKVEFLVSFYNNEISEKSEIFDDQFSVERPDGSNFTLKIRSTKLEDSAMYFCASSEGGRGYEQYFGPGTRLTVT.